The 20 T cell receptor beta chains reported below all come from one sample, sequenced in a study of CD4 T cells in relation to SARS-CoV-2 and coronaviruses. Clones were read by immunoSEQ multiplex PCR, and TCRdb kept only the in-frame ones, dropping some. The table records approximately 50,000 clones, 90% to 95% of them present only once. Sequencing was done on a sample of naive CD4+ T cells from PBMCs. Subset denoted: naive CD4+ T cells isolated by negative enrichment. Receptors were obtained from an adult with COVID-19.

The rearrangement joins TRBV5-1 to TRBJ2-3; 10 nucleotides align to TRBD2. The CDR3 covers 16 residues. Germline V gives CDR1 SGHRS, CDR2 YFSETQ. The ends lost 0 bases at V and 6 bases at J; junction bases unmatched: 7. DNA for the CDR3: TGCGCCAGCAGCTTGGGGGCTAGCGGGAGCTGGGATACGCAGTATTTT. Its translation: CASSLGASGSWDTQYF.

This rearrangement joins TRBV27 to TRBJ2-7; 8 positions match TRBD1. Looked up from germline, CDR1 is MNHEY and CDR2 is SMNVEV (reference sequence). The CDR3 loop spans 15 amino acids. J was trimmed by 4 bases and V by 6 bases; bases with no gene match: 11. The CDR3 coding sequence is TGTGCCAGCAGATTAGACCGGACAGGGCAATACGAGCAGTACTTC. This encodes CASRLDRTGQYEQYF.

This clone has a single count. This chain links TRBV3-1 (or the pseudogene TRBV3-2) with TRBJ1-2; 7 bases agree with TRBD1. The CDR3 has 12 amino acids. Germline CDR1 reads LGHDT; CDR2 reads YNNKEL (reference sequence). The junction had 7 bases not matched to a gene; V was cut back by 1 base and J by 14 bases. CDR3 in DNA: TGTGCCAGCAGCCAAGCAGGGGGGATGGCGACCTTC. Protein product: CASSQAGGMATF.

The chain uses TRBV5-1 and TRBJ1-2; 7 bases are a match to TRBD1. Germline assignment: CDR1 SGHRS and CDR2 YFSETQ. The V segment lost 0 bases and the J segment 2 bases; nucleotides outside the gene matches: 1. The CDR3 is 14 residues long. The DNA for the CDR3 is TGCGCCAGCAGCTTGGGACAGGGAAACTATGGCTACACCTTC. Its protein is CASSLGQGNYGYTF. The variable domain in full, with the rest retrieved from reference TRBV5-1 and TRBJ1-2, is KAGVTQTPRYLIKTRGQQVTLSCSPISGHRSVSWYQQTPGQGLQFLFEYFSETQRNKGNFPGRFSGRQFSNSRSEMNVSTLELGDSALYLCASSLGQGNYGYTFGSGTRLTVV.

The V call is TRBV2, the J call TRBJ1-2; D is uncertain. V lost 1 base to trimming and J lost 8 bases, with 14 bases between them. The CDR3 has 14 amino acids. In germline, CDR1 is SNHLY, CDR2 FYNNEI. CDR3: CASSEEAGPLGYTF. The DNA for the CDR3 is TGTGCCAGCAGTGAAGAGGCAGGTCCTTTAGGCTACACCTTC.

This chain joins TRBV7-9 and TRBJ2-7; 14 nucleotides line up with TRBD2. V lost 4 bases to trimming and J lost 4 bases; unmatched junction nucleotides: 3. This CDR3 is built from 15 residues. Germline loops: CDR1 SEHNR, CDR2 FQNEAQ (reference sequence). This CDR3 is CASSYWTSGGYEQYF. The CDR3, as DNA: TGTGCCAGCAGCTACTGGACTAGCGGGGGGTACGAGCAGTACTTC.

This clone was observed a handful of times. The chain has TRBV27 and TRBJ2-1; 7 bases map to TRBD2. Germline CDR1 is MNHEY and CDR2 is SMNVEV (reference sequence). V shed 5 bases, J shed 1 base, and the junction held 11 bases outside the gene matches. The CDR3 runs to 17 residues. CDR3 coding DNA: TGTGCCAGCAGTCCCTACTCAGCGGGGATATCCTACAATGAGCAGTTCTTC. The encoded protein is CASSPYSAGISYNEQFF.

The rearrangement links TRBV5-5 to TRBJ2-3; 11 bases line up with TRBD2. The CDR3 consists of 18 residues. The ends lost 4 bases at V and 3 bases at J; junction bases unmatched: 13. Looked up from germline, CDR1 is SGHKS and CDR2 is YYEKEE (reference sequence). The CDR3 DNA reads TGTGCCAGCAGCCCTCTACCCGGGACTAGCGGTGTGACAGATACGCAGTATTTT. This translates into CASSPLPGTSGVTDTQYF. Combining the CDR3 with reference TRBV5-5 and TRBJ2-3 gives the whole variable domain DAGVTQSPTHLIKTRGQQVTLRCSPISGHKSVSWYQQVLGQGPQFIFQYYEKEERGRGNFPDRFSARQFPNYSSELNVNALLLGDSALYLCASSPLPGTSGVTDTQYFGPGTRLTVL.

CDR3 in amino acids: CASSLARYEQYF. DNA for the CDR3: TGTGCCAGCAGCTTGGCCCGCTACGAGCAGTACTTC. The chain combines TRBV5-8 with TRBJ2-7; D uncertain. CDR3 length: 12 residues. The germline V and J ends were trimmed by 0 bases and 3 bases, with 4 bases remaining between them. The germline V gene has CDR1 SGHTS and CDR2 YDEGEE.

The CDR3 protein is CAWRKGLAGSYEQYF. CDR3 nucleotides: TGTGCCTGGAGAAAAGGACTAGCGGGCAGCTACGAGCAGTACTTC. The chain has TRBV30 and TRBJ2-7; 11 bases agree with TRBD2. The CDR3 loop spans 15 amino acids. Germline V CDR1 and CDR2: GTSNPN, SVGIG (reference sequence). V gave up 3 bases and J gave up 3 bases; unmatched junction bases: 7.

This sequence joins TRBV7-8 and TRBJ1-1; D not certain. V lost 1 base and J lost 0, with 9 bases in between. CDR3 length equals 15 residues. Germline V gene data show CDR1 as SGHVS and CDR2 as FQNEAQ. CDR3 DNA sequence: TGTGCCAGCAGCTTAGGTGTCAGGATGAACACTGAAGCTTTCTTT. Its protein product is CASSLGVRMNTEAFF.

This chain connects TRBV24-1 to TRBJ1-5; perhaps TRBD1 as D (5 bases). Germline CDR1 reads KGHDR; CDR2 reads SFDVKD. The CDR3 length is 16 residues. Trimming removed 4 bases at V and 0 bases at J, with 12 bases between. CDR3 bases: TGTGCCACCAGTGAGGGTGGGACGGGTAGCAATCAGCCCCAGCATTTT. Protein: CATSEGGTGSNQPQHF.

The chain uses TRBV15 and TRBJ2-6; TRBD1 might be the D (5 bases). The V gene lost 1 base and the J gene lost 1 base, with 5 bases spanning the gap. The CDR3 sequence is 15 residues long. Germline CDR1 is LNHNV and CDR2 is YYDKDF (reference sequence). In DNA form, the CDR3 reads TGTGCCACCAGCAGAGCAGGGTCTGGGGCCAACGTCCTGACTTTC. Its protein is CATSRAGSGANVLTF.

CDR3 region: CASSRAGTSGEYEQYF. CDR3 nucleotide sequence: TGTGCCAGCAGCCGAGCTGGGACTAGCGGAGAATACGAGCAGTACTTC. J is TRBJ2-7 and V is TRBV7-8, with 11 bases lining up with TRBD2. V was clipped by 5 bases and J by 4 bases; unmatched bases: 10. CDR3 length equals 16 residues. The V gene's germline CDR1 is SGHVS and CDR2 FQNEAQ.

The rearrangement joins TRBV6-5 to TRBJ2-7; D is perhaps TRBD1 (7 bases). The CDR3 totals 15 residues. Germline V gene lookup returns CDR1 MNHEY and CDR2 SVGAGI. V dropped 0 bases and J dropped 4 bases, with 13 bases sitting between them. The CDR3 is CASSYSTGRWYEQYF. The CDR3, as DNA: TGTGCCAGCAGTTACTCGACAGGGAGGTGGTACGAGCAGTACTTC.

The chain carries TRBV5-6 and TRBJ2-7, with D perhaps TRBD2 (7 bases). CDR3 length: 16 amino acids. Germline V CDR1 and CDR2: SGHDT, YYEEEE. Trimming removed 4 bases from V and 1 base from J, with 18 bases in between. The CDR3 loop is CASSRGGWSDSYEQYF. The CDR3 coding sequence is TGTGCCAGCAGCCGCGGGGGCTGGTCGGATTCCTACGAGCAGTACTTC.

Here the CDR3 reads CSASGPGAYNSPLHF. The CDR3 nucleotides read TGCAGTGCTAGTGGCCCGGGGGCCTATAATTCACCCCTCCACTTT. This chain links TRBV20-1 with TRBJ1-6; D possibly corresponds to TRBD1 (5 bases). Deletions cut 3 bases from V and 2 bases from J, with 11 bases between. The CDR3 is 15 residues long. CDR1 DFQATT and CDR2 SNEGSKA come from the germline V gene (reference sequence).

A single count supports this clone. V is TRBV4-2 and J is TRBJ1-6; D is ambiguous. Per germline, CDR1 LGHNA and CDR2 YNFKEQ. The CDR3 contains 15 residues. Deletions cut 0 bases from V and 5 bases from J, with 8 bases between. CDR3 sequence reads: CASSQDHTNNSPLHF. CDR3 nucleotide sequence: TGTGCCAGCAGCCAAGATCACACAAATAATTCACCCCTCCACTTT.

The chain employs TRBV10-3 and TRBJ2-5, with D tentatively TRBD2 (5 bases). The CDR3 extends over 13 amino acids. CDR1 is ENHRY and CDR2 is SYGVKD in the germline V gene. V was clipped by 3 bases and J by 7 bases, with 12 bases between them. The CDR3 spells CAISDGLGGTQYF. The CDR3 region has the DNA TGTGCCATCAGTGATGGGCTAGGAGGGACCCAGTACTTC.

The rearrangement uses TRBV4-1 and TRBJ2-1; D remains ambiguous. This CDR3 comprises 13 residues. The V gene lost 4 bases and the J gene lost 7 bases, with 11 bases spanning the gap. Germline V gene sequence: CDR1 MGHRA, CDR2 YSYEKL. The CDR3 bases are TGCGCCAGCAGCCTGATTGTCGGGAATGAGCAGTTCTTC. Translated: CASSLIVGNEQFF.